The entry below gives a single T cell receptor beta chain sequence along with its context. The source of the sample is a study of T cells in localized non-small cell lung cancer. This table comes from immunoSEQ multiplex PCR, and its TCRdb copy is limited to in-frame clones, with some not included. The table shows some 54,000 clones, with about three quarters occurring only once. The V gene end was trimmed by 7 bases and the J gene end by 1 base; junction bases not matched to a gene: 6. The CDR3 length is 14 residues. The V gene's germline CDR1 is MDHEN and CDR2 SYDVKM. The TCR originated in a woman between 35 and 75 years old with stage II lung adenocarcinoma. The chain couples TRBV28 to TRBJ1-2; 7 bases match TRBD1. The specimen was PBMCs, collected before any cancer treatment. In nucleotides, the CDR3 is TGTGCCAGCACCTCAGGGGGGAGTAACTATGGCTACACCTTC. Its protein product is CASTSGGSNYGYTF.